A selection of T cell receptor beta chains follows, all from one sample in a study of OX40 agonist ivuxolimab in advanced cancers. Assay used: immunoSEQ multiplex PCR; TCRdb lists only in-frame clones, some missing. This repertoire shows some 10,000 clones, roughly 63% found once; its top ten account for around 46%. This material consisted of CD4+ or CD8+ T cells sorted from blood, taken in a trial of the OX40 agonist ivuxolimab. These receptors were collected from an adult with an advanced solid tumor such as melanoma, head and neck, liver or kidney cancer. Both conserved end residues are part of each CDR3. D genes are given only for firm matches. Clone size, where shown, is once, few, many, or a class for clones that have expanded.

J gene | D gene | V gene | CDR3 length | clone size | CDR3 protein | CDR3 DNA
TRBJ1-1 | . | TRBV5-8 | 13 | few | CASTRSSHTEAFF | TGTGCCAGCACCCGGAGCAGTCACACTGAAGCTTTCTTT
TRBJ1-1 | TRBD1 | TRBV25-1 | 14 | . | CASSEGTVNTEAFF | TGTGCCAGCAGTGAAGGGACAGTGAACACTGAAGCTTTCTTT
TRBJ2-7 | TRBD2 | TRBV7-7 | 13 | . | CASSDSGLAEQYF | TGTGCTAGCAGCGACTCAGGACTAGCGGAGCAGTACTTC
TRBJ2-2 | . | TRBV15 | 14 | . | CATSRDYAVGELFF | TGTGCCACCAGCAGAGATTATGCGGTAGGGGAGCTGTTTTTT
TRBJ1-1 | TRBD1 | TRBV6-5 | 14 | . | CASRTGQKGIEAFF | TGTGCCAGCAGAACGGGACAGAAGGGTATTGAAGCTTTCTTT
TRBJ2-3 | TRBD2 | TRBV9 | 18 | . | CASSGSLLAGGSHGTQYF | TGTGCCAGCAGCGGGAGTCTCCTAGCGGGAGGGTCCCACGGTACGCAGTATTTT
TRBJ2-3 | . | TRBV5-1 | 12 | . | CASSLRPDTQYF | TGCGCCAGCAGCTTGCGCCCAGATACGCAGTATTTT
TRBJ2-6 | TRBD1 | TRBV6-1 | 15 | . | CASRSQGSGANVLTF | TGTGCCAGCAGATCACAGGGGTCTGGGGCCAACGTCCTGACTTTC
TRBJ2-1 | TRBD2 | TRBV25-1 | 12 | . | CASSESGRGQFF | TGTGCCAGCAGTGAGAGCGGGAGGGGTCAGTTCTTC
TRBJ2-7 | . | TRBV19 | 12 | . | CASKGGKYEQYF | TGTGCCAGTAAGGGAGGCAAGTACGAGCAGTACTTC
TRBJ2-6 | . | TRBV2 | 13 | . | CATSSSGANVLTF | TGTGCCACTTCCTCCTCTGGGGCCAACGTCCTGACTTTC
TRBJ1-5 | . | TRBV21-1 | 15 | . | CASSIRTERGGPQHF | TGTGCCAGCAGCATCAGGACAGAGCGGGGTGGGCCCCAGCATTTT
TRBJ2-3 | . | TRBV6-5 | 15 | . | CATSSGLRVGDTQYF | TGTGCCACCTCCTCGGGACTCAGGGTAGGCGATACGCAGTATTTT
TRBJ1-2 | . | TRBV11-2 | 19 | . | CASSPSPATSPLVNYGYTF | TGTGCCAGCAGCCCCTCACCCGCGACAAGCCCCCTCGTAAACTATGGCTACACCTTC
TRBJ1-1 | . | TRBV11-1 | 15 | few | CASSLTPAGNTEAFF | TGTGCCAGCAGCTTAACGCCAGCGGGTAACACTGAAGCTTTCTTT
TRBJ2-7 | TRBD2 | TRBV7-6 | 15 | once | CASSLRLAGVYEQYF | TGTGCCAGCAGCTTGAGACTAGCGGGAGTATACGAGCAGTACTTC
TRBJ1-1 | . | TRBV5-1 | 13 | few | CASSLERNTEAFF | TGCGCCAGCAGCTTGGAGAGGAACACTGAAGCTTTCTTT
TRBJ1-1 | . | TRBV28 | 14 | . | CASSFWREGAEAFF | TGTGCCAGCAGTTTTTGGAGGGAGGGAGCTGAAGCTTTCTTT
TRBJ2-2 | . | TRBV5-6 | 15 | . | CASSLRRTNTGELFF | TGTGCCAGCAGCCTTCGCCGAACGAACACCGGGGAGCTGTTTTTT
TRBJ2-1 | . | TRBV5-6 | 15 | few | CASSLSAGSYNEQFF | TGTGCCAGCAGCTTGTCGGCAGGGTCGTACAATGAGCAGTTCTTC
TRBJ1-1 | . | TRBV28 | 13 | . | CASNNPPNTEAFF | TGTGCCAGCAACAACCCCCCGAACACTGAAGCTTTCTTT
TRBJ1-1 | . | TRBV19 | 11 | medium-sized | CASRVYTEAFF | TGTGCCAGTAGGGTTTACACTGAAGCTTTCTTT